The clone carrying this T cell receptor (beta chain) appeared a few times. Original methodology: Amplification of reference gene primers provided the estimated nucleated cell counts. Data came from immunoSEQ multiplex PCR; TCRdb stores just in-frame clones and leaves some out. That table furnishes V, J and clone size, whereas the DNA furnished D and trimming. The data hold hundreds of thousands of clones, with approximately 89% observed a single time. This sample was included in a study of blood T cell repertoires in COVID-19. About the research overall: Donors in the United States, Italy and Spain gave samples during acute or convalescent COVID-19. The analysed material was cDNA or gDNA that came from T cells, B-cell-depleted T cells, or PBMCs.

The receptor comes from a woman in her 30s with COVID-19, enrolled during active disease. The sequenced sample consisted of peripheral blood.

CDR3 in amino acids: CASSAHGGASDTQYF. The CDR3 DNA reads TGTGCCAGCAGTGCCCACGGGGGGGCATCAGATACGCAGTATTTT. The V and J genes are TRBV13 and TRBJ2-3, with 8 bases identical to TRBD2. The V gene's germline CDR1 is PRHDT and CDR2 FYEKMQ (reference sequence). Losses at the gene ends were 6 bases for V and 4 bases for J; bases not matched to a gene: 9. The CDR3 has 15 residues.